These 10 T cell receptor beta chains came from one sample sequenced in a study of blood T cells in healthy people across ages. Primed by a sample-barcoded 5' primer and a J-beta primer mix, a second PCR proceeded for about 6 to 11 cycles. TCRdb processed the 5' RACE reads anew with MiXCR; each CDR3 protein has one entry. The sample lists around 2 million distinct CDR3 sequences, 30% to 40% seen once, with around 23% in the top ten. Sequenced: blood. Receptor source: a human donor in good health.

The rearrangement joins TRBV9 to TRBJ2-5, with 7 nucleotides matching TRBD1. CDR1 and CDR2 (germline): SGDLS, YYNGEE. This CDR3 spans 16 amino acids. With 3 bases clipped from V and 2 bases from J, the junction kept 10 bases outside the gene matches. In DNA, the CDR3 is TGTGCCAGCAGCGGCGAAGAGGACAGGTTTCAAGAGACCCAGTACTTC. It yields the protein CASSGEEDRFQETQYF.

The rearrangement uses TRBV10-3 and TRBJ1-4, with D maybe TRBD1 (5 bases). Trimming left V 6 bases short and J 6 bases short, with 11 bases between. CDR1 is ENHRY, CDR2 SYGVKD, per germline. The CDR3 extends over 13 amino acids. The CDR3 protein is CAISLDNDEKLFF. DNA for the CDR3: TGTGCCATCAGCTTGGACAATGATGAAAAACTGTTTTTT.

The rearrangement links TRBV7-9 to TRBJ2-5; D remains ambiguous. This CDR3 is 12 amino acids long. Germline V gene data show CDR1 as SEHNR and CDR2 as FQNEAQ (reference sequence). V was cut by 8 bases and J by 3 bases, with 10 bases left in between. The CDR3 nucleotides read TGTGCCAGCGGCTCTACAAAAGAGACCCAGTACTTC. It is translated as CASGSTKETQYF.

The chain couples TRBV28 to TRBJ2-3, with D uncertain. Germline CDR1 is MDHEN and CDR2 is SYDVKM. Trimming cost V 5 bases and J 1 base, with 16 bases left between them. The CDR3 contains 16 residues. As DNA, the CDR3 is TGTGCCAGCAGTCCCGATCGCGGCACTGGCACAGATACGCAGTATTTT. Translation gives CASSPDRGTGTDTQYF.

The chain combines TRBV5-1 with TRBJ1-2; 9 bases agree with TRBD1. V shed 1 base, J shed 6 bases, and the junction held 10 bases outside the gene matches. Looked up from germline, CDR1 is SGHRS and CDR2 is YFSETQ. The CDR3 has 16 amino acids. CDR3 amino acids: CASSLFPDRGEDGYTF. DNA of the CDR3: TGCGCCAGCAGCTTGTTCCCGGACAGGGGAGAGGATGGCTACACCTTC.

DNA of the CDR3: TGCGCCAGCAGCGGCACAGGGGGCGTAGATACGCAGTATTTT. Its translation is CASSGTGGVDTQYF. V usage is TRBV5-1 and J usage is TRBJ2-3, with TRBD1 matching over 9 bases. CDR1 SGHRS and CDR2 YFSETQ come from the germline V gene. After removal of 4 bases from V and 5 bases from J, the junction contained 5 bases not matched to a gene. The CDR3 is made up of 14 amino acids.

The chain carries TRBV12-3 or TRBV12-4 and TRBJ2-7; no clear D. V lost 3 bases and J 1 base, leaving 7 bases between the germline ends. The length of the CDR3 is 13 residues. The CDR3, as DNA: TGTGCCAGCAGTTTTGAGGATTCCTACGAGCAGTACTTC. Its protein product is CASSFEDSYEQYF.

This clonotype was detected only a few times. The rearrangement links TRBV7-9 to TRBJ2-7; D ambiguous. Trimming pared 4 bases from V and 0 bases from J, leaving 10 bases between. CDR3 length equals 14 residues. Germline V gene data show CDR1 as SEHNR and CDR2 as FQNEAQ (reference sequence). The CDR3 loop reads CASSSGDPSYEQYF. For the CDR3, the DNA is TGTGCCAGCAGCTCAGGTGACCCCTCCTACGAGCAGTACTTC.

The chain combines TRBV24-1 with TRBJ2-2, with TRBD1 identical over 7 bases. This CDR3 comprises 14 residues. The germline gives CDR1 KGHDR, CDR2 SFDVKD. Unmatched junction bases numbered 8, after V lost 11 bases and J lost 3 bases. This CDR3 reads CAISEGQYTGELFF. As DNA, the CDR3 is TGTGCCATCTCCGAGGGACAGTACACCGGGGAGCTGTTTTTT.

This clonotype was counted between two and nine times. This chain links TRBV7-8 with TRBJ1-2; TRBD1 aligns across 7 bases. The germline V gene encodes CDR1 SGHVS and CDR2 FQNEAQ. This CDR3 contains 16 residues. V trimming: 1 base; J trimming: 0 bases; junction bases outside the gene matches: 5. The CDR3 DNA follows: TGTGCCAGCAGCTTAGTTCAGACAGGGCCTAACTATGGCTACACCTTC. Protein product: CASSLVQTGPNYGYTF.